The entry below describes one TCR beta chain. As yet, its antigen is unknown. The data are from a study of T cell responses to AZD1222 COVID-19 vaccine. The method was immunoSEQ multiplex PCR; TCRdb's version includes in-frame clones alone and lacks a portion of them. This table has 95,000 to 150,000 clones, 80% to 90% appearing once. Study-level results: Spike-specific TCR depth and breadth grew after two AZD1222 doses. Samples come after the peak T cell response, not at day 14. Nearly half of spike-specific TCRs reportedly go after variant regions that carry no mutations.

The CDR3 consists of 14 residues. V was trimmed by 0 bases and J by 2 bases, leaving 7 bases between them. Germline lookup yields CDR1 LNHNV and CDR2 YYDKDF (reference sequence). The specimen was peripheral blood, collected on day 0 of AZD1222 vaccination. This receptor was taken from an adult in good health. The chain couples TRBV15 to TRBJ2-5; D gene uncertain. CDR3: CATSRDRAQETQYF. The CDR3 nucleotides are TGTGCCACCAGCAGAGACCGGGCTCAAGAGACCCAGTACTTC.